The 7 T cell receptor beta chains below were found in one sample sequenced in a study of human T cells and chemical hapten exposure. TCRdb processed the RACE reads anew with MiXCR; each CDR3 protein has one entry. The table has over 100,000 distinct CDR3 sequences, roughly 9.5% seen once. Time point: healthy volunteer bleed at 2 weeks. The template was total RNA from unfractionated whole blood. The sequenced sample consisted of whole blood. These receptors were collected from a male donor in good health. Some clones in this sample may be carry-over from other donors' samples.

This clonotype was counted between two and nine times. The CDR3 loop reads CSAARGDLYGYTF. CDR3 in DNA: TGCAGTGCCGCCAGAGGAGATCTCTATGGCTACACCTTC. The V call is TRBV20-1, the J call TRBJ1-2; D unclear. The CDR3 runs 13 residues. CDR1 is DFQATT and CDR2 is SNEGSKA in the germline V gene (reference sequence). Trimming took 6 bases from V and 4 from J, leaving 15 bases between them.

The rearrangement joins TRBV6-2 or TRBV6-3 to TRBJ1-2; D is undetermined. CDR1 and CDR2 from the germline V gene are MNHEY and SVGEGT. The CDR3 length is 11 residues. With 2 bases removed from V and 5 bases from J, the gap between germline ends came to 3 bases. CDR3 amino acids: CASSYGYGYTF. CDR3 DNA: TGTGCCAGCAGTTACGGTTATGGCTACACCTTC.

A single count supports this clonotype. The chain is built from TRBV12-3 or TRBV12-4 and TRBJ2-5, with D possibly matching TRBD2 (5 bases). This CDR3 has 13 residues. V lost 10 bases and J 0 bases, leaving 12 bases between the germline ends. As DNA, the CDR3 is TGTGCCACCGCCGGAGGTCACCAAGAGACCCAGTACTTC. Its protein is CATAGGHQETQYF.

V is TRBV18 and J is TRBJ2-1; D uncertain. Germline V lookup: CDR1 KGHSH, CDR2 LQKENI. This CDR3 spans 15 amino acids. V was cut by 4 bases and J by 4 bases, with 14 bases left in between. The CDR3: CASSRSIDIYNEQFF. As DNA, the CDR3 is TGTGCCAGCTCACGGAGCATAGACATTTACAATGAGCAGTTCTTC.

The chain joins TRBV19 to TRBJ2-5, with D possibly TRBD1 on 6 matching bases. From germline, CDR1 is LNHDA and CDR2 SQIVND (reference sequence). There are 14 residues in the CDR3. The ends were cut back, 9 bases at V and 1 base at J, with 15 bases in the middle. The CDR3 bases are TGTGCCAGCCTACTACAGGGCACCCAAGAGACCCAGTACTTC. Translation: CASLLQGTQETQYF.

This clonotype was seen a handful of times. The J gene is TRBJ1-1, the V gene TRBV19, with TRBD1 matching 9 bases. CDR1 is LNHDA and CDR2 is SQIVND in the germline V gene (reference sequence). J gave up 2 bases and V 7 bases, and 11 bases lay outside the gene matches. This CDR3 has 16 amino acids. The CDR3 loop reads CASTLGEDRGNTEAFF. CDR3 nucleotide sequence: TGTGCCAGTACCCTCGGGGAGGACAGGGGAAACACTGAAGCTTTCTTT. The whole variable domain, remainder taken from reference TRBV19 and TRBJ1-1, is DGGITQSPKYLFRKEGQNVTLSCEQNLNHDAMYWYRQDPGQGLRLIYYSQIVNDFQKGDIAEGYSVSREKKESFPLTVTSAQKNPTAFYLCASTLGEDRGNTEAFFGQGTRLTVV.

This clonotype has more than one count but fewer than ten. The chain joins TRBV5-1 to TRBJ2-5, with D uncertain. Germline V CDR1 and CDR2: SGHRS, YFSETQ. Trimming took off 3 bases at V and 1 base at J, with 4 bases between the two ends. CDR3 length: 12 residues. The CDR3 DNA is TGCGCCAGCAGCTCCAGCCAAGAGACCCAGTACTTC. It specifies CASSSSQETQYF.